One and the same sample provided the 30 T cell receptor beta chains below, sequenced in a study of blood T cell repertoires in COVID-19. This table comes from immunoSEQ multiplex PCR, and its TCRdb copy is limited to in-frame clones, with some not included. The table has 250,000 to 350,000 clones, 70% to 90% seen once. Material: PBMCs or T cells enriched from blood (not recorded which). Receptors were obtained from a woman younger than 45 who had recovered from COVID-19.

There are many counts of this clone. This chain joins TRBV7-3 and TRBJ1-2; D may be TRBD1 (5 bases). V gave up 5 bases and J gave up 0 bases, with 16 bases separating them. Looked up from germline, CDR1 is SGHTA and CDR2 is FQGTGA. This CDR3 comprises 16 residues. CDR3: CASSPYGGATNYGYTF. The CDR3 DNA follows: TGTGCCAGCAGCCCCTACGGTGGGGCGACTAACTATGGCTACACCTTC.

This chain joins TRBV7-2 and TRBJ1-2, with 7 bases fitting TRBD1. The germline CDR1 and CDR2 sequences are SGHTA and FQGNSA. CDR3 length: 15 residues. Losses at the gene ends were 4 bases for V and 3 bases for J; bases not matched to a gene: 8. CDR3 nucleotides: TGTGCCAGCAGCTCAGGACAGGATATGTACTATGGCTACACCTTC. Protein sequence: CASSSGQDMYYGYTF.

The sample holds a few counts of this clone. V usage is TRBV2 and J usage is TRBJ1-6; no clear D gene. V lost 0 bases and J 5 bases, leaving 11 bases between the germline ends. The CDR3 contains 16 residues. Germline V gene lookup returns CDR1 SNHLY and CDR2 FYNNEI. The CDR3 DNA reads TGTGCCAGCAGTGAAGCGCTCAGTCAACATAATTCACCCCTCCACTTT. Translating gives CASSEALSQHNSPLHF.

The chain combines TRBV5-1 with TRBJ2-7; maybe TRBD1 (6 bases). V was trimmed by 4 bases and J by 1 base, leaving 12 bases between them. The germline gives CDR1 SGHRS, CDR2 YFSETQ. The CDR3 length is 14 residues. CDR3 residues: CASSPQGTSYEQYF. The CDR3 DNA is TGCGCCAGCAGCCCACAGGGTACGTCCTACGAGCAGTACTTC. Using reference TRBV5-1 and TRBJ2-7 for the parts outside the CDR3, the full variable domain is KAGVTQTPRYLIKTRGQQVTLSCSPISGHRSVSWYQQTPGQGLQFLFEYFSETQRNKGNFPGRFSGRQFSNSRSEMNVSTLELGDSALYLCASSPQGTSYEQYFGPGTRLTVT.

The rearrangement links TRBV4-1 to TRBJ1-4; a possible D gene is TRBD1 (5 bases). In germline, CDR1 is MGHRA, CDR2 YSYEKL. V was cut by 2 bases and J by 5 bases, with 9 bases left in between. There are 14 residues in the CDR3. The CDR3 DNA is TGCGCCAGCAGCCAAAGACAGCTCAATGAAAAACTGTTTTTT. This sequence encodes CASSQRQLNEKLFF.

V is TRBV21-1 and J is TRBJ1-2; the table assigns TRBD1, which was not confirmed against the DNA. TRBV21-1 is an annotated pseudogene. The CDR3 consists of 16 residues. CDR3 sequence (DNA): TGTGCCAGCAGCAGCGCGGGACAGCCGTATAGCTATGGCTACACCTTC. Translating it yields CASSSAGQPYSYGYTF.

The rearrangement links TRBV9 to TRBJ2-3, with D maybe TRBD1 (5 bases). V dropped 0 bases and J dropped 4 bases, with 9 bases sitting between them. This CDR3 has 14 amino acids. CDR1 is SGDLS and CDR2 is YYNGEE in the germline V gene. The CDR3 loop reads CASSVVAGSDTQYF. CDR3 nucleotides: TGTGCCAGCAGCGTAGTAGCAGGGTCAGATACGCAGTATTTT.

The chain recombines TRBV21-1 with TRBJ2-3; the table's D call, TRBD1, has no DNA check behind it. TRBV21-1 is shown as a pseudogene. The CDR3 spans 11 residues. The CDR3 nucleotides are TGTGCCAGCAGGCCAGGAGATACGCAGTATTTT. Translated, it gives CASRPGDTQYF.

The chain employs TRBV3-1 (or the pseudogene TRBV3-2) and TRBJ2-5; the match to TRBD2 covers 8 bases. The junction had 14 bases not matched to a gene; V was cut back by 5 bases and J by 0 bases. Per the germline V gene, CDR1 is LGHDT and CDR2 is YNNKEL (reference sequence). This CDR3 contains 18 residues. CDR3 in DNA: TGTGCCAGCAGCATTCGATGCCACGGGCGGGGGGACCAAGAGACCCAGTACTTC. Encoded protein: CASSIRCHGRGDQETQYF.

The chain employs TRBV5-1 and TRBJ1-4; weak D call: TRBD1 (5 bases). V was trimmed by 2 bases and J by 2 bases, leaving 10 bases between them. CDR3 length: 15 amino acids. Per the germline V gene, CDR1 is SGHRS and CDR2 is YFSETQ. In nucleotides, the CDR3 is TGCGCCAGCAGCTTCCAGGGTACCACTAATGAAAAACTGTTTTTT. Translated: CASSFQGTTNEKLFF.

The chain combines TRBV16 with TRBJ2-3, with D possibly matching TRBD2 (6 bases). CDR1 and CDR2 from the germline V gene are KGHSY and FQNENV. Trimming shortened V by 3 bases and J by 1 base, and 14 bases separated the two germline ends. This CDR3 contains 16 residues. CDR3 DNA: TGTGCCAGCAGCCACGTTGACGGAGGGGGCACAGATACGCAGTATTTT. Its translation is CASSHVDGGGTDTQYF. Complete variable domain (other parts from reference TRBV16 and TRBJ2-3): GEEVAQTPKHLVRGEGQKAKLYCAPIKGHSYVFWYQQVLKNEFKFLISFQNENVFDETGMPKERFSAKCLPNSPCSLEIQATKLEDSAVYFCASSHVDGGGTDTQYFGPGTRLTVL.

The V and J genes are TRBV19 and TRBJ1-5, with D perhaps TRBD1 (5 bases). The CDR3 is 14 residues long. The germline gives CDR1 LNHDA, CDR2 SQIVND (reference sequence). V lost 3 bases to trimming and J lost 6 bases, with 12 bases between them. CDR3 amino acids: CASSMMNRGQPQHF. For the CDR3, the DNA is TGTGCCAGTAGTATGATGAATAGGGGTCAGCCCCAGCATTTT. Complete variable domain (other parts from reference TRBV19 and TRBJ1-5): DGGITQSPKYLFRKEGQNVTLSCEQNLNHDAMYWYRQDPGQGLRLIYYSQIVNDFQKGDIAEGYSVSREKKESFPLTVTSAQKNPTAFYLCASSMMNRGQPQHFGDGTRLSIL.

The chain recombines TRBV4-2 with TRBJ2-7; the match to TRBD2 covers 8 bases. CDR1 and CDR2 from the germline V gene are LGHNA and YNFKEQ. The CDR3 is 16 amino acids. Unmatched junction bases numbered 5, after V lost 0 bases and J lost 1 base. CDR3 nucleotides: TGTGCCAGCAGCCAAGATAGAAGCGGGGGATCCTACGAGCAGTACTTC. Translating gives CASSQDRSGGSYEQYF.

The chain combines TRBV6-1 with TRBJ2-5, with D perhaps matching TRBD1 (6 bases). Per germline, CDR1 MNHNS and CDR2 SASEGT. V lost 4 bases and J lost 5, with 23 bases in between. CDR3 length equals 17 residues. As DNA, the CDR3 is TGTGCCAGCAGTGGGGGCCTCTCAGGGGCGTCAGGGGAGACCCAGTACTTC. Amino acids: CASSGGLSGASGETQYF.

CDR3 sequence: CASSQDVDGVDTQYF. CDR3 in DNA: TGCGCCAGCAGCCAAGATGTTGACGGGGTAGATACGCAGTATTTT. The chain has TRBV4-1 and TRBJ2-3; TRBD2 might be the D (5 bases). Trimming shortened V by 0 bases and J by 5 bases, and 12 bases separated the two germline ends. Germline assignment: CDR1 MGHRA and CDR2 YSYEKL. The CDR3 has 15 residues.

The chain has TRBV5-4 and TRBJ2-7; the D gene is possibly TRBD2 (6 bases). Trimming pared 4 bases from V and 2 bases from J, leaving 19 bases between. Germline V gene sequence: CDR1 SGHNT, CDR2 YYREEE (reference sequence). The CDR3 extends over 16 amino acids. This CDR3 reads CASSHPPVGGTYEQYF. The CDR3 region has the DNA TGTGCCAGCAGCCACCCCCCAGTGGGGGGAACCTACGAGCAGTACTTC.

This clone was counted between two and nine times. The rearrangement joins TRBV2 to TRBJ1-1; 12 bases align to TRBD1. J was trimmed by 2 bases and V by 6 bases; bases with no gene match: 10. This CDR3 is 17 amino acids long. Looked up from germline, CDR1 is SNHLY and CDR2 is FYNNEI. The CDR3 DNA reads TGTGCCAGCAGAGCTTATCCGGGACAGGGGGCAAACACTGAAGCTTTCTTT. Its translation is CASRAYPGQGANTEAFF.

The chain uses TRBV10-3 and TRBJ1-2, with a weak D call TRBD1 (5 bases). V was pared by 10 bases and J by 0 bases, with 12 bases between. The germline V gene encodes CDR1 ENHRY and CDR2 SYGVKD. This CDR3 contains 13 residues. The CDR3 DNA reads TGTGCCACCTTGGACACCGCTAACTATGGCTACACCTTC. Residues: CATLDTANYGYTF.

The rearrangement links TRBV2 to TRBJ1-2; 9 bases line up with TRBD1. The CDR3 has 18 residues. V lost 6 bases, J lost 2 bases, and 16 bases stayed unmatched. In germline, CDR1 is SNHLY, CDR2 FYNNEI. The CDR3 region is CASRSQGAFLLLNYGYTF. The CDR3, as DNA: TGTGCCAGCAGATCACAGGGGGCGTTTCTCCTTCTCAACTATGGCTACACCTTC.

J is TRBJ1-5 and V is TRBV12-5; possibly TRBD1 for D (5 bases). Germline assignment: CDR1 LGHNT and CDR2 FRNRAP. V was trimmed by 6 bases and J by 4 bases, leaving 10 bases between them. The CDR3 consists of 13 residues. CDR3 sequence (DNA): TGTGCTAGTGGACAGGATTTGAATCAGCCCCAGCATTTT. Translation gives CASGQDLNQPQHF.

The rearrangement links TRBV6-2 or TRBV6-3 to TRBJ2-3; no definite D call. V shed 0 bases and J shed 2 bases, with 9 bases lying between them. The CDR3 is made up of 15 amino acids. The germline gives CDR1 MNHEY, CDR2 SVGEGT. CDR3 region: CASSYSIRYTDTQYF. The CDR3 DNA is TGTGCCAGCAGTTACTCGATCCGGTACACAGATACGCAGTATTTT.

The chain is built from TRBV7-2 and TRBJ1-2; 9 nucleotides line up with TRBD1. The V gene's germline CDR1 is SGHTA and CDR2 FQGNSA. The CDR3 extends over 13 amino acids. Trimming cost V 3 bases and J 8 bases; bases outside gene matches: 4. The DNA for the CDR3 is TGTGCCAGCAGCTTCGGGACAGGGAACGGCTACACCTTC. Translation: CASSFGTGNGYTF.

In this sample, this clone turned up a few times. The V and J genes are TRBV13 and TRBJ1-2, with D tentatively TRBD1 (5 bases). The CDR3 runs to 13 residues. Germline values: CDR1 PRHDT, CDR2 FYEKMQ (reference sequence). With 2 bases removed from V and 5 bases from J, the gap between germline ends came to 9 bases. CDR3 region: CASSLFGGYGYTF. The CDR3 DNA is TGTGCCAGCAGCTTATTCGGGGGGTATGGCTACACCTTC. Variable domain in full (rest from reference TRBV13 and TRBJ1-2): AAGVIQSPRHLIKEKRETATLKCYPIPRHDTVYWYQQGPGQDPQFLISFYEKMQSDKGSIPDRFSAQQFSDYHSELNMSSLELGDSALYFCASSLFGGYGYTFGSGTRLTVV.

The chain recombines TRBV28 with TRBJ2-1; 12 bases align to TRBD1. Germline CDR1 is MDHEN and CDR2 is SYDVKM. V trimming: 10 bases; J trimming: 6 bases; junction bases outside the gene matches: 16. This CDR3 has 17 residues. CDR3: CAIRAGTGGLFGNEQFF. Here the CDR3 DNA reads TGTGCCATCCGAGCCGGGACAGGGGGCTTGTTTGGCAATGAGCAGTTCTTC. Full variable domain (remainder filled in from reference TRBV28 and TRBJ2-1): DVKVTQSSRYLVKRTGEKVFLECVQDMDHENMFWYRQDPGLGLRLIYFSYDVKMKEKGDIPEGYSVSREKKERFSLILESASTNQTSMYLCAIRAGTGGLFGNEQFFGPGTRLTVL.

The chain links TRBV5-1 to TRBJ2-7; 8 positions agree with TRBD2. The CDR3 is made up of 14 amino acids. Trimming at V came to 4 bases and at J to 4 bases, leaving 7 bases not matched to a gene. The germline CDR1 and CDR2 sequences are SGHRS and YFSETQ. The CDR3 reads CASSGGLAQYEQYF. In nucleotides, the CDR3 is TGCGCCAGCAGCGGAGGACTAGCTCAATACGAGCAGTACTTC.

The chain couples TRBV3-1 (or the pseudogene TRBV3-2) to TRBJ1-2; D is unclear. Trimming left V 3 bases short and J 0 bases short, with 14 bases between. CDR3 length: 16 residues. The germline gives CDR1 LGHDT, CDR2 YNNKEL (reference sequence). DNA of the CDR3: TGTGCCAGCAGCCATACCGCCAGAACAACTAACTATGGCTACACCTTC. It codes for CASSHTARTTNYGYTF.

The V and J genes are TRBV28 and TRBJ2-7, with D perhaps matching TRBD1 (5 bases). V was clipped by 3 bases and J by 1 base, with 25 bases between them. The CDR3 extends over 19 amino acids. Germline V gives CDR1 MDHEN, CDR2 SYDVKM. This CDR3 reads CASSFSPHRWGRSSYEQYF. CDR3 in DNA: TGTGCCAGCAGTTTCTCACCCCATCGATGGGGCAGAAGTTCCTACGAGCAGTACTTC.

V gene TRBV5-1 combines with J gene TRBJ2-5; the match to TRBD2 covers 8 bases. The CDR3 length is 17 residues. The trim removed 0 bases at V and 2 bases at J, leaving 9 bases unmatched. Germline values: CDR1 SGHRS, CDR2 YFSETQ. This CDR3 reads CASSLGVAGTLQETQYF. The CDR3 DNA follows: TGCGCCAGCAGCTTGGGGGTAGCGGGGACATTACAAGAGACCCAGTACTTC.

This clone was recorded once. The chain links TRBV19 to TRBJ1-2, with 10 bases that match TRBD1. Germline trimming cut 3 bases from V and 6 bases from J; bases unmatched to any gene: 4. This CDR3 has 14 residues. Germline CDR1 and CDR2: LNHDA and SQIVND (reference sequence). The CDR3 bases are TGTGCCAGTAGTATCGGGACAGGGGAGGATGGCTACACCTTC. This translates into CASSIGTGEDGYTF.

The chain joins TRBV19 to TRBJ1-3, with D tentatively TRBD1 (6 bases). Trimming left V 5 bases short and J 4 bases short, with 9 bases between. Looked up from germline, CDR1 is LNHDA and CDR2 is SQIVND (reference sequence). There are 13 residues in the CDR3. CDR3 DNA: TGTGCCAGTAGTTGGCAGGGGGGAAACACCATATATTTT. It is translated as CASSWQGGNTIYF. Filled out from reference TRBV19 and TRBJ1-3, the complete variable domain reads DGGITQSPKYLFRKEGQNVTLSCEQNLNHDAMYWYRQDPGQGLRLIYYSQIVNDFQKGDIAEGYSVSREKKESFPLTVTSAQKNPTAFYLCASSWQGGNTIYFGEGSWLTVV.